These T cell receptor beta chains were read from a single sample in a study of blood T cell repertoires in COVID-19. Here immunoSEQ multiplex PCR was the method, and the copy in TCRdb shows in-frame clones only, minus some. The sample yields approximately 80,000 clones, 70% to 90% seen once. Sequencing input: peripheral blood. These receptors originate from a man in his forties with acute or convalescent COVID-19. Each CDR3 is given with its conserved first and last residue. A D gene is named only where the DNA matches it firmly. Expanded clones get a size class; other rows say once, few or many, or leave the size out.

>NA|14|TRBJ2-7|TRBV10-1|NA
TGCGCCAGCAGTAATAATGGGGGCCTCTACGAGCAGTACTTC
CASSNNGGLYEQYF
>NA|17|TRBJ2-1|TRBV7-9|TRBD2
TGTGCCAGCAGCCCCCGGACTAGCGGGATATCTTACAATGAGCAGTTCTTC
CASSPRTSGISYNEQFF
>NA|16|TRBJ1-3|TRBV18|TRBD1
TGTGCCAGCTCACCCCCGACAGGGAGCTCTGGAAACACCATATATTTT
CASSPPTGSSGNTIYF
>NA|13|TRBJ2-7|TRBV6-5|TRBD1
TGTGCCAGCAGTCGGACAGGAGGCAACGAGCAGTACTTC
CASSRTGGNEQYF
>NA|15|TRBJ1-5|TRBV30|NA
TGTGCCTGGAGCCCGGGAGTACGTAGCAATCAGCCCCAGCATTTT
CAWSPGVRSNQPQHF
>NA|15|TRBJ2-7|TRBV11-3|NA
TGTGCCAGCAGCCCTCTGGCGGGGTTCTCCTACGAGCAGTACTTC
CASSPLAGFSYEQYF
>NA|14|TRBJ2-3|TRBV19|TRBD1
TGTGCCAGTAGTCGGGACAGGGAGACAGATACGCAGTATTTT
CASSRDRETDTQYF
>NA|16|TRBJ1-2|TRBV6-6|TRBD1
TGTGCCAGCAGTTACGGACAGGGGGAAGCTAACTATGGCTACACCTTC
CASSYGQGEANYGYTF
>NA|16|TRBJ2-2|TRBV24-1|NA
TGTGCCACCAGTGATTTGGACTCCCGTGGCACCGGGGAGCTGTTTTTT
CATSDLDSRGTGELFF
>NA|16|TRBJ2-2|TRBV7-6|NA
TGTGCCAGCAGCTTGTTTGCAGGGGCGGGCTCCGGGGAGCTGTTTTTT
CASSLFAGAGSGELFF
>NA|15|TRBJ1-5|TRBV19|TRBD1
TGTGCCAGTAGTGCCGCACAGGGGGCGAGGCAGCCCCAGCATTTT
CASSAAQGARQPQHF
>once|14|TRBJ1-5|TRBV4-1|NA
TGCGCCAGCAGCCAAGTTCAGGAACCGCAGCCCCAGCATTTT
CASSQVQEPQPQHF
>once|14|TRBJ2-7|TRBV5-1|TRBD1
TGCGCCAGCAGCTTGTCAGGGGGCTCCTACGAGCAGTACTTC
CASSLSGGSYEQYF
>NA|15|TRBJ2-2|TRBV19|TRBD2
TGTGCCAGTAGTATGACTAGCGGGTACACCGGGGAGCTGTTTTTT
CASSMTSGYTGELFF
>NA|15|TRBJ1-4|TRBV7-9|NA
TGTGCCAGCAGCCCCCACAGCACAACTAATGAAAAACTGTTTTTT
CASSPHSTTNEKLFF
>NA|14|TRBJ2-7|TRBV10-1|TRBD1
TGCGCCAGCAGTCGGGACAGGGTCTCCTACGAGCAGTACTTC
CASSRDRVSYEQYF
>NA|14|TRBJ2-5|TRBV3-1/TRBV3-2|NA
TGTGCCAGCAGCCAGGTACAGGGCGTAGAGACCCAGTACTTC
CASSQVQGVETQYF
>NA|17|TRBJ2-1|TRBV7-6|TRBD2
TGTGCCAGCAGCTTAGTTCCCAAGCGGGGGGGCCTCGATGAGCAGTTCTTC
CASSLVPKRGGLDEQFF
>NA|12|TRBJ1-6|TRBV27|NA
TGTGCCAGCAGTTTGGCTAATTCACCCCTCCACTTT
CASSLANSPLHF
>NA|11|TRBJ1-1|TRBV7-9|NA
TGTGCCAGCAGCCCTCAGTGGGAAGCTTTCTTT
CASSPQWEAFF
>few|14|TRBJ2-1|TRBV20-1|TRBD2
TGCAGTGCTAGTTCGGCTAGCGGATACAATGAGCAGTTCTTC
CSASSASGYNEQFF
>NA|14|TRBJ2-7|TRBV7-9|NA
TGTGCCAGCAGCTTATCTGGCAACGTCGACGAGCAGTACTTC
CASSLSGNVDEQYF
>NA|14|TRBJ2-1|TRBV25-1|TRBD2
TGTGCCAGCAGTGGGTCGGGAGGGGGTAGCGAGCAGTTCTTC
CASSGSGGGSEQFF
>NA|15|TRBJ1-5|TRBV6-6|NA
TGTGCCAGCAGTTACGAGGGGGATAGCAATCAGCCCCAGCATTTT
CASSYEGDSNQPQHF
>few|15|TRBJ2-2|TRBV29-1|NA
TGCAGCGTTGAAGGTTCAGGGGTGGGGACCGGGGAGCTGTTTTTT
CSVEGSGVGTGELFF
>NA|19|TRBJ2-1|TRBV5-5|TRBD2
TGTGCCAGCAGCTCCATGGGACTAGCGGGAGAGGGATCCTACAATGAGCAGTTCTTC
CASSSMGLAGEGSYNEQFF
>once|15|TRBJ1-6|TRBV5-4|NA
TGTGCCAGCAGCCCAGAGGGGGGGTTTAATTCACCCCTCCACTTT
CASSPEGGFNSPLHF
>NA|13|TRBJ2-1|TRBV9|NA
TGTGCCAGCAGCTTCCGGACAGACAGTGAGCAGTTCTTC
CASSFRTDSEQFF
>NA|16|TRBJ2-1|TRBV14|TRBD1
TGTGCCAGCAGCTCCCGGACAGGGGGCGCCGTTCATGAGCAGTTCTTC
CASSSRTGGAVHEQFF
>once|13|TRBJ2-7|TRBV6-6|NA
TGTGCCAGCAGTGGACAGCTCTCCTACGAGCAGTACTTC
CASSGQLSYEQYF
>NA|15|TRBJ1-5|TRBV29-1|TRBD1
TGCAGCGTGGTACAGGGGCGGGGAAGCAATCAGCCCCAGCATTTT
CSVVQGRGSNQPQHF
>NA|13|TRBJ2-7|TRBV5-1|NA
TGCGCTAGCAGGGAAGGGGTGTCCTACGAGCAGTACTTC
CASREGVSYEQYF
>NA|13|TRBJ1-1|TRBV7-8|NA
TGTGCCAGCAGCTTAGGTCGGGACACGCAAGCTTTCTTT
CASSLGRDTQAFF
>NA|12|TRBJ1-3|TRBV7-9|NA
TGTGCCAGCAGCTACTATAGCGGCACCATATATTTT
CASSYYSGTIYF
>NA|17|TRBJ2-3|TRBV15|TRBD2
TGTGCCACCAGCAGAGACCTAGGACTAGCGGGAGTTGGAACGCAGTATTTT
CATSRDLGLAGVGTQYF
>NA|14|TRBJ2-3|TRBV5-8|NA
TGTGCCAGCAGCCTGGCTCGGAGCACAGATACGCAGTATTTT
CASSLARSTDTQYF
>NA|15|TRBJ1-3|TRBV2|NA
TGTGCCAGCAATGGCGTCAGGGTGATCGGAAACACCATATATTTT
CASNGVRVIGNTIYF
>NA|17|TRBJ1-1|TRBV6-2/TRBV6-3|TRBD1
TGTGCCAGCAGTCCCCGACAGGGGGCTATTCCGAACACTGAAGCTTTCTTT
CASSPRQGAIPNTEAFF
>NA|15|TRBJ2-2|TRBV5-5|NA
TGTGCCAGCAGCCCCAGGACTTACTTCACCGGGGAGCTGTTTTTT
CASSPRTYFTGELFF
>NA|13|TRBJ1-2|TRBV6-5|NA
TGTGCCAGCAGTTACTCGGACAGCTATGGCTACACCTTC
CASSYSDSYGYTF
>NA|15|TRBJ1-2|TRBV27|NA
TGTGCCAGCAGCCACCGGCGGAACCCTAACTATGGCTACACCTTC
CASSHRRNPNYGYTF
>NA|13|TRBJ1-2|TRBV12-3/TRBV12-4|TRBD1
TGTGCCAGCAGTTTAATAGGGGGCCTTGGCTACACCTTC
CASSLIGGLGYTF
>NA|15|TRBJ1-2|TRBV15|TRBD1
TGTGCCACCAGCAGAGCAGGACAGGGTATCTATGGCTACACCTTC
CATSRAGQGIYGYTF
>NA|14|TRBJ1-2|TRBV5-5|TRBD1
TGTGCCAGCAGCCCTACAGGGGGCAACTATGGCTACACCTTC
CASSPTGGNYGYTF
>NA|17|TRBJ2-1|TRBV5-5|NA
TGTGCCAGCAGCTTGGAAGTAGCTAGCTTCACCTACAATGAGCAGTTCTTC
CASSLEVASFTYNEQFF
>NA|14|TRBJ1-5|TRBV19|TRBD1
TGTGCCAGTAAAGGGGGACAGGGGTGGCAGCCCCAGCATTTT
CASKGGQGWQPQHF
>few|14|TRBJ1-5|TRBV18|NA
TGTGCCAGCTCACCGGAGGGCAGGAATCAGCCCCAGCATTTT
CASSPEGRNQPQHF
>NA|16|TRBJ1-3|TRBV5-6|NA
TGTGCCAGCAGCTTGGGTCAAGCGGGCTCTGGAAACACCATATATTTT
CASSLGQAGSGNTIYF
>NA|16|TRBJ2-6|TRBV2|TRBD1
TGTGCCAGCACCGGGACAGGGGGATTTGGGGCCAACGTCCTGACTTTC
CASTGTGGFGANVLTF
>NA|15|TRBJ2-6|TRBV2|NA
TGTGCCAGCAGCAAAACAGGGTCTGGGGCCAACGTCCTGACTTTC
CASSKTGSGANVLTF
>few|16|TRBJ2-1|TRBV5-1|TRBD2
TGCGCCAGCAGCTTGCTAACTAGCGGGAGGGCCAATGAGCAGTTCTTC
CASSLLTSGRANEQFF